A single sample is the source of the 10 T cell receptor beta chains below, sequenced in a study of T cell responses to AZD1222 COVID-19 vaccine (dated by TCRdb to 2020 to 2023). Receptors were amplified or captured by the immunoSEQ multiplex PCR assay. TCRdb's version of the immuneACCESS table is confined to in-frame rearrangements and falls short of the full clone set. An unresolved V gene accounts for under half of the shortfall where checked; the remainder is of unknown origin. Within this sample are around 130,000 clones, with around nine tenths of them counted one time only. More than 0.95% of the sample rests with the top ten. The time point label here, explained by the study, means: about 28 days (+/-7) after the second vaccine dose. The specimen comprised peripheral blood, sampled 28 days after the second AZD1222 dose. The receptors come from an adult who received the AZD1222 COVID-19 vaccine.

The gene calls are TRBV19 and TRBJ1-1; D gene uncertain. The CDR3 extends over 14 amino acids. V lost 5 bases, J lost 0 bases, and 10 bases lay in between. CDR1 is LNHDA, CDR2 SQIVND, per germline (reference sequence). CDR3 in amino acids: CASSFRGVNTEAFF. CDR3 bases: TGTGCCAGTAGTTTCCGTGGGGTGAACACTGAAGCTTTCTTT.

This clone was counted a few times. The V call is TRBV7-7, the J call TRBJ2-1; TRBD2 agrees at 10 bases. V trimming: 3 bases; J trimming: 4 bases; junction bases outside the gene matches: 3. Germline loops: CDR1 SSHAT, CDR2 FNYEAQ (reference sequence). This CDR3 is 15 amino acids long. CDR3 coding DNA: TGTGCCAGCAGCTTGGGTAGCGGGGGGTACAATGAGCAGTTCTTC. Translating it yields CASSLGSGGYNEQFF.

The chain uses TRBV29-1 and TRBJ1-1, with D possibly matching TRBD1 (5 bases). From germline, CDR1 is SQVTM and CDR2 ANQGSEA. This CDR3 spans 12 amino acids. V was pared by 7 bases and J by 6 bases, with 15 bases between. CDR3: CSGGGLAPEAFF. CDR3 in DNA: TGCAGCGGGGGGGGACTGGCCCCTGAAGCTTTCTTT.

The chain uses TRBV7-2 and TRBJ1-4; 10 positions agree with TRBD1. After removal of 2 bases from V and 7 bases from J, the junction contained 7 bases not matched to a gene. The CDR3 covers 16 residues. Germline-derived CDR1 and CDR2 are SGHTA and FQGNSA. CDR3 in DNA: TGTGCCAGCAGCTTACGGACAGGGGGTTTAGGTGAAAAACTGTTTTTT. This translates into CASSLRTGGLGEKLFF.

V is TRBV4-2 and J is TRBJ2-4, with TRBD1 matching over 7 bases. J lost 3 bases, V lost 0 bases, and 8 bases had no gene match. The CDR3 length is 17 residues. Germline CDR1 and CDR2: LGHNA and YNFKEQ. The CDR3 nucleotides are TGTGCCAGCAGCCAAGATCAAAGGGGGCCAGACAAAAACATTCAGTACTTC. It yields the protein CASSQDQRGPDKNIQYF.

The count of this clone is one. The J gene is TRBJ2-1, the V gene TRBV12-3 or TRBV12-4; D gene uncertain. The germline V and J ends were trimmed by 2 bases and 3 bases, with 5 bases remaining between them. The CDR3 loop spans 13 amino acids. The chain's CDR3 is CASSLSFYNEQFF. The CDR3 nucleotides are TGTGCCAGCAGTTTATCCTTCTACAATGAGCAGTTCTTC.

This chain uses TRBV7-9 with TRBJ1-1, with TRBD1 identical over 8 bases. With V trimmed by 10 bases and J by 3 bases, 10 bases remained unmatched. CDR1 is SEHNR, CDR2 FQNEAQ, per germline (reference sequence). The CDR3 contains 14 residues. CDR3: CAINTQGADTEAFF. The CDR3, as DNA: TGTGCCATCAACACCCAGGGGGCCGACACTGAAGCTTTCTTT.

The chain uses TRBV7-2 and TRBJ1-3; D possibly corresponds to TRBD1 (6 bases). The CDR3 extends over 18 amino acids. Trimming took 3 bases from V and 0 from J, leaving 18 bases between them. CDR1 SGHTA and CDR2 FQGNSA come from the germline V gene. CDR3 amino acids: CASSFRVFTGISGNTIYF. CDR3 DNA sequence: TGTGCCAGCAGCTTTAGAGTTTTTACAGGGATCTCTGGAAACACCATATATTTT.

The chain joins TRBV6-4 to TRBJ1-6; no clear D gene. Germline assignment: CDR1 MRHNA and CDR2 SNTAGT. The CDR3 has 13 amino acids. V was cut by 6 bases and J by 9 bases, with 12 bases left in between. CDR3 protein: CASRREWTSPLHF. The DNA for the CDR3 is TGTGCCAGCAGGAGGGAGTGGACTTCACCCCTCCACTTT.

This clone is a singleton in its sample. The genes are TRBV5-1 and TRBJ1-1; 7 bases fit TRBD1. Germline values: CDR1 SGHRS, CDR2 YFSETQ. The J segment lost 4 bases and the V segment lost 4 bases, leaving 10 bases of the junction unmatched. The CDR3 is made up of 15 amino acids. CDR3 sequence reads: CASSPLTGLSTEAFF. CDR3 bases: TGCGCCAGCAGCCCTCTGACAGGGTTGAGCACTGAAGCTTTCTTT.